One and the same sample provided the 9 T cell receptor beta chains below, sequenced in a study of human T cells and chemical hapten exposure. TCRdb analysed the 5' RACE reads with MiXCR anew, one entry per CDR3 protein. This table holds 110,000 or so distinct CDR3 sequences, approximately 19% found once. Before extraction, the whole blood was not fractionated, and total RNA was taken from it. These receptor sequences come from a human donor in good health.

This clonotype has more than one count but fewer than ten. CDR3 bases: TGTGCCAGCAGCCAAGATAGTAGCGGGAGAAGGTTCTTC. Its protein product is CASSQDSSGRRFF. This sequence joins TRBV4-2 and TRBJ2-1, with 9 bases aligning to TRBD2. V was pared by 0 bases and J by 15 bases, with 6 bases of the junction left unmatched. CDR3 length: 13 residues. In germline, CDR1 is LGHNA, CDR2 YNFKEQ.

V usage is TRBV6-5 and J usage is TRBJ2-1; TRBD2 agrees at 10 bases. The CDR3 spans 16 residues. Per the germline V gene, CDR1 is MNHEY and CDR2 is SVGAGI. Trimming took 5 bases from V and 2 from J; bases not matched to a gene: 6. In DNA, the CDR3 is TGTGCCAGCAGTAAGGGACTAGCGCACACCTACAATGAGCAGTTCTTC. Its protein is CASSKGLAHTYNEQFF.

This chain joins TRBV5-6 and TRBJ1-6, with D unclear. The CDR3 consists of 15 residues. Trimming pared 1 base from V and 1 base from J, leaving 6 bases between. CDR1 is SGHDT and CDR2 is YYEEEE in the germline V gene. CDR3 coding DNA: TGTGCCAGCAGCTTGAGGGATTCCTATAATTCACCCCTCCACTTT. This gives the protein CASSLRDSYNSPLHF.

The gene calls are TRBV20-1 and TRBJ2-1; 7 bases are a match to TRBD2. This CDR3 has 15 amino acids. Trimming removed 5 bases from V and 0 bases from J; junction bases left unmatched: 7. From germline, CDR1 is DFQATT and CDR2 SNEGSKA (reference sequence). CDR3 nucleotide sequence: TGCAGTGCTCCGCCGGGCGGGAGCTCCTACAATGAGCAGTTCTTC. It yields the protein CSAPPGGSSYNEQFF.

This clonotype came up once. The chain has TRBV7-9 and TRBJ2-7, with D uncertain. The CDR3 spans 14 residues. Per the germline V gene, CDR1 is SEHNR and CDR2 is FQNEAQ (reference sequence). Trimming removed 5 bases from V and 2 bases from J, with 13 bases in between. CDR3 coding DNA: TGTGCCAGCAGCCCTCGACTGAATGCCTACGAGCAGTACTTC. Encoded protein: CASSPRLNAYEQYF.

This clonotype appeared a few times. The J gene is TRBJ2-3, the V gene TRBV4-2; D gene uncertain. Trimming removed 2 bases at V and 0 bases at J, with 15 bases between. Germline assignment: CDR1 LGHNA and CDR2 YNFKEQ. This CDR3 contains 17 residues. DNA of the CDR3: TGTGCCAGCAGCCAACGATCTCCAGTTTCTAGCACAGATACGCAGTATTTT. Its translation is CASSQRSPVSSTDTQYF.

This clonotype has a handful of counts. The chain combines TRBV12-3 or TRBV12-4 with TRBJ2-3; D perhaps matches TRBD2 (6 bases). The CDR3 spans 18 residues. The V end was cut by 4 bases, the J end by 2 bases, with 22 bases between. As DNA, the CDR3 is TGTGCCAGCAGTTCCCCTGGCGGGACCTTACCTTCCACAGATACGCAGTATTTT. This encodes CASSSPGGTLPSTDTQYF.

The sample holds a few counts of this clonotype. The genes are TRBV15 and TRBJ2-1; the D gene is possibly TRBD2 (6 bases). The germline CDR1 and CDR2 sequences are LNHNV and YYDKDF (reference sequence). CDR3 length equals 16 residues. V lost 8 bases to trimming and J lost 8 bases, with 25 bases between them. CDR3 DNA sequence: TGTGCCACCTCCGGGCGGGCCTGGGAGGTTTTGTATGAGCAGTTCTTC. This sequence encodes CATSGRAWEVLYEQFF. Supplemented by reference TRBV15 and TRBJ2-1, the full variable domain reads DAMVIQNPRYQVTQFGKPVTLSCSQTLNHNVMYWYQQKSSQAPKLLFHYYDKDFNNEADTPDNFQSRRPNTSFCFLDIRSPGLGDTAMYLCATSGRAWEVLYEQFFGPGTRLTVL.

Ten or more counts support this clonotype. The J gene is TRBJ2-3, the V gene TRBV10-3; 7 nucleotides match TRBD1. The CDR3 consists of 17 residues. The J segment lost 2 bases and the V segment lost 2 bases, leaving 10 bases of the junction unmatched. The germline CDR1 and CDR2 sequences are ENHRY and SYGVKD. In DNA form, the CDR3 reads TGTGCCATCAGTGAGCGAGTCAGGACAGGATACACAGATACGCAGTATTTT. Its translation: CAISERVRTGYTDTQYF.